One sample yielded the 5 T cell receptor delta chains listed below, sequenced in a study of gamma-delta T cells after stem cell transplantation. TCRdb re-called clones from the RT-PCR reads using CATT. The sample records roughly 1,400 delta-chain clones, approximately 47% being singletons. The specimen was gamma-delta T cells. All receptors derive from a human donor. It is not recorded whose cells these are; they may come from a transplant donor.

This clone is termed large (0.1 to 1%). Additional DNA sequences in this sample encode the identical CDR3. V is TRDV2 and J is TRDJ1; TRDD3 matches 12 bases. V gave up 1 base and J gave up 3 bases; unmatched junction bases: 14. CDR3 length equals 19 residues. Germline V CDR1 and CDR2: GEAIGNYY, EKD. The CDR3 DNA follows: TGTGCCTGTGACACGCTTTCTGGGGGATACGCAGGCCAGGCCGATAAACTCATCTTT. It encodes CACDTLSGGYAGQADKLIF.

The chain employs TRDV2 and TRDJ1; D ambiguous. From germline, CDR1 is GEAIGNYY and CDR2 EKD. The CDR3 is made up of 13 amino acids. V lost 3 bases, J lost 3 bases, and 10 bases lay in between. This chain's CDR3 is CACDYLSADKLIF. The DNA for the CDR3 is TGTGCCTGTGACTATCTGAGCGCCGATAAACTCATCTTT.

Relative to its sample, this clone is medium-sized (0.01 to 0.1%). The V gene is TRDV2, the J gene TRDJ3, with D perhaps TRDD3 (6 bases). This CDR3 has 18 amino acids. Germline lookup yields CDR1 GEAIGNYY and CDR2 EKD. V lost 1 base to trimming and J lost 0 bases, with 12 bases between them. Here the CDR3 DNA reads TGTGCCTGTGACACGATGGGGGGTAGCTCCTGGGACACCCGACAGATGTTTTTC. It yields the protein CACDTMGGSSWDTRQMFF.

Points on this clone: The junction shows a germline mismatch at one end, possibly a read error. Other DNA variants within this sample encode the same CDR3. The CDR3 DNA is TGTGCCCTTGGGGGACCTCCGGTACTGGGGGATACCCTATTGACCACCGATAAACTCATCTTT. Translation gives CALGGPPVLGDTLLTTDKLIF. V is TRDV1 and J is TRDJ1; 12 bases align to TRDD3. The CDR3 length is 21 residues. The germline CDR1 and CDR2 sequences are TSWWSYY and QGS.

This clone was counted only a few times. The V and J genes are TRDV2 and TRDJ4; D gene ambiguous. Per germline, CDR1 GEAIGNYY and CDR2 EKD. V was pared by 0 bases and J by 0 bases, with 16 bases between. CDR3 length: 16 residues. The CDR3, as DNA: TGTGCCTGTGACACCGTCCTCCTCAATACCCCCAGACCCCTGATCTTT. Translating it yields CACDTVLLNTPRPLIF.